These T cell receptor beta chains were read from a single sample in a study of T cell repertoires in cytomegalovirus infection. These receptors' antigens are unknown. From the reads, TCRdb called clonotypes with MiXCR, one entry per CDR3 protein. The sample holds hundreds of thousands of distinct CDR3 sequences, about 33% seen once. Source: cultured PBMCs, taken from culture after CMV antigen stimulation. The receptors come from a human donor in good health (CMV status not recorded). Some clones in this sample may be carry-over from other donors' samples. Both conserved end residues are part of each CDR3. The D gene is left open where the match is weak. Clone sizes are given selectively: once, few, many, or a class where the clone is expanded.

j_call | clone_size | d_call | v_call | cdr3_nt | cdr3_aa
TRBJ2-1 | NA | TRBD2 | TRBV7-2 | TGTGCCAGCAGCTTAGTAGAGAGGGAGGGCTACAATGAGCAGTTCTTC | CASSLVEREGYNEQFF
TRBJ2-5 | few | TRBD2 | TRBV7-6 | TGTGCCAGCAGCTTATCTGAGACTAGCGGGACCCAGTACTTC | CASSLSETSGTQYF
TRBJ1-2 | NA | NA | TRBV7-2 | TGTGCCAGCAGACCCGGGACCGGCAGAGGCTACACCTTC | CASRPGTGRGYTF
TRBJ1-1 | few | NA | TRBV6-1 | TGTGCCATCCTAGGGTATACTGAAGCTTTCTTT | CAILGYTEAFF
TRBJ2-7 | few | NA | TRBV6-1 | TGTGCCAGCAGTGAAGAGCCCAGGGGCTACGAGCAGTACTTC | CASSEEPRGYEQYF
TRBJ1-5 | NA | TRBD1 | TRBV27 | TGTGCCAGCAGTGACAGGGAGGCAAATCAGCCCCAGCATTTT | CASSDREANQPQHF
TRBJ2-1 | many | TRBD1 | TRBV7-2 | TGTGCCAGCAGCTTAGGAGGGACAGGGATCCACAATGAGCAGTTCTTC | CASSLGGTGIHNEQFF
TRBJ2-5 | NA | NA | TRBV20-1 | TGCAGTGCTAACGGGGGCCGGAGGGAGACCCAGTACTTC | CSANGGRRETQYF
TRBJ2-2 | NA | TRBD2 | TRBV12-3/TRBV12-4 | TGTGCCAGCAGTTATAGCGGGAGTTATACCGGGGAGCTGTTTTTT | CASSYSGSYTGELFF
TRBJ1-1 | many | NA | TRBV6-1 | TGTGCCAGCAGGACGTCCCCCCCCGGACTGATGAACACTGAAGCTTTCTTT | CASRTSPPGLMNTEAFF
TRBJ1-4 | NA | TRBD1 | TRBV6-6 | TGTGCCAGCAGACCCGACAGGGGAGGCGAAAAACTGTTTTTT | CASRPDRGGEKLFF
TRBJ2-5 | NA | TRBD1 | TRBV7-6 | TGTGCCAGCAGCCTTGCCCGGACAGGGGGAGAGACCCAGTACTTC | CASSLARTGGETQYF
TRBJ1-6 | NA | NA | TRBV11-2 | TGTGCCAGCAGCTTTTTTAGTCCGGATTCAATAGGCTCCTATAATTCACCCCTCCACTTT | CASSFFSPDSIGSYNSPLHF
TRBJ2-3 | NA | TRBD2 | TRBV6-2/TRBV6-3 | TGTGCCAGCAGTAAACATCTAGCGGGGGCCCCAGATACGCAGTATTTT | CASSKHLAGAPDTQYF
TRBJ1-5 | NA | NA | TRBV6-6 | TGTGCCAGCAAGTGGGGGAATCAGCCCCAGCATTTT | CASKWGNQPQHF
TRBJ2-5 | NA | TRBD2 | TRBV6-1 | TGTGCCAGCAGTCAAGCGGGGGGGACAGAGACCCAGTACTTC | CASSQAGGTETQYF
TRBJ1-4 | few | NA | TRBV30 | TGTGCCTGGAGTGTTTCAGAAAAACTGTTTTTT | CAWSVSEKLFF